This is a list of T cell receptor beta chains from one sample in a study of T cell responses to AZD1222 COVID-19 vaccine. The repertoire was sequenced with immunoSEQ multiplex PCR; TCRdb's copy has only in-frame clones and lacks some. Here the sample spans approximately 50,000 clones, 70% to 90% being singletons. The source material was peripheral blood, sampled 28 days after the second AZD1222 dose. The receptor source for this set is an adult who received the AZD1222 COVID-19 vaccine. CDR3s include the opening cysteine and the closing phenylalanine or tryptophan. The D gene is left open where the match is weak. The size of a clone is reported for some rows only, either as once, few or many, or as a class for expanded clones.

cdr3_aa,cdr3_nt,cdr3_length,clone_size,d_call,v_call,j_call
CASSYSGVGTDTQYF,TGTGCCAGCAGTTATTCGGGGGTCGGCACAGATACGCAGTATTTT,15,-,-,TRBV6-2/TRBV6-3,TRBJ2-3
CASSLGQYYGYTF,TGTGCCAGCAGTTTGGGCCAGTACTATGGCTACACCTTC,13,-,-,TRBV27,TRBJ1-2
CASSYTPGQGFNQPQHF,TGTGCCAGCAGTTACACGCCGGGACAGGGGTTCAATCAGCCCCAGCATTTT,17,once,TRBD1,TRBV6-2/TRBV6-3,TRBJ1-5
CASSAGTGGTYEQYF,TGTGCCAGCAGCGCGGGGACAGGGGGTACCTACGAGCAGTACTTC,15,few,TRBD1,TRBV9,TRBJ2-7
CASSRSRTGFDGYTF,TGTGCCAGTAGTAGGTCAAGGACGGGATTCGATGGCTACACCTTC,15,-,-,TRBV19,TRBJ1-2
CASRHRSVAGGPKNIQYF,TGTGCCAGTAGGCACCGATCAGTAGCGGGGGGGCCCAAAAACATTCAGTACTTC,18,-,TRBD2,TRBV19,TRBJ2-4
CASSHITERGNTEAFF,TGTGCCAGCAGCCATATAACAGAGCGGGGGAACACTGAAGCTTTCTTT,16,-,-,TRBV3-1/TRBV3-2,TRBJ1-1
CASGLGQGVIGRETQYF,TGTGCCAGCGGACTCGGACAGGGCGTTATCGGTCGAGAGACCCAGTACTTC,17,-,TRBD1,TRBV5-4,TRBJ2-5
CASSLGGTGELFF,TGTGCCAGCAGCTTAGGGGGGACCGGGGAGCTGTTTTTT,13,-,-,TRBV7-2,TRBJ2-2
CAWKGLGDYGYTF,TGTGCCTGGAAAGGTCTGGGGGACTATGGCTACACCTTC,13,-,-,TRBV30,TRBJ1-2
CASSARQGGNTIYF,TGTGCCAGCAGCGCTCGACAGGGTGGAAACACCATATATTTT,14,-,TRBD1,TRBV13,TRBJ1-3
CASSHSGRATGELFF,TGTGCCAGCAGTCACAGCGGGAGGGCCACCGGGGAGCTGTTTTTT,15,few,TRBD2,TRBV3-1/TRBV3-2,TRBJ2-2
CASSGTSTEQFF,TGTGCCAGCAGCGGGACTAGCACCGAGCAGTTCTTC,12,-,TRBD2,TRBV11-2,TRBJ2-1